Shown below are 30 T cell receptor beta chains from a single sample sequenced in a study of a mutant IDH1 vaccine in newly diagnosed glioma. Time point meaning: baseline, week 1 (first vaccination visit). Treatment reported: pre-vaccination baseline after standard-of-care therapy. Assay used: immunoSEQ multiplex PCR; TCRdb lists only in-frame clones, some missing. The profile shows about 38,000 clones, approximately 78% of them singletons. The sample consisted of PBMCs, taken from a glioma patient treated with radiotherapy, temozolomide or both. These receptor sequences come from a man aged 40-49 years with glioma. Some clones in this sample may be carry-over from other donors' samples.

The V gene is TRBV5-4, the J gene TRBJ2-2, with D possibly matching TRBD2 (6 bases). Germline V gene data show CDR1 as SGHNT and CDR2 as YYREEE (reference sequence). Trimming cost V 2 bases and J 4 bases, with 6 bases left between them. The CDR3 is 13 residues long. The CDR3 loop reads CASSFGGTGELFF. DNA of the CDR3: TGTGCCAGCAGCTTCGGGGGCACCGGGGAGCTGTTTTTT.

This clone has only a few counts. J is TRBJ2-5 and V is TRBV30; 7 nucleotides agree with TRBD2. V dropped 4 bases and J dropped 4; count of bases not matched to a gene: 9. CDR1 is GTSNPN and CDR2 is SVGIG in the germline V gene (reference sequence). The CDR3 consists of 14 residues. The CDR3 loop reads CAWTGLGLPETQYF. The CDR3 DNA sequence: TGTGCCTGGACCGGACTAGGTCTCCCAGAGACCCAGTACTTC. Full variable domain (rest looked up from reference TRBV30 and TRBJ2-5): SQTIHQWPATLVQPVGSPLSLECTVEGTSNPNLYWYRQAAGRGLQLLFYSVGIGQISSEVPQNLSASRPQDRQFILSSKKLLLSDSGFYLCAWTGLGLPETQYFGPGTRLLVL.

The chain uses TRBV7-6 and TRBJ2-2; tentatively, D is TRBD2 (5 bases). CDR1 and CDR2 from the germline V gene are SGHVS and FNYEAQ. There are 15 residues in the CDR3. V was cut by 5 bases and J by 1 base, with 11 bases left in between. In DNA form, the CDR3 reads TGTGCCAGCAGCCCTCCCCGGGGGAACACCGGGGAGCTGTTTTTT. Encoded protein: CASSPPRGNTGELFF.

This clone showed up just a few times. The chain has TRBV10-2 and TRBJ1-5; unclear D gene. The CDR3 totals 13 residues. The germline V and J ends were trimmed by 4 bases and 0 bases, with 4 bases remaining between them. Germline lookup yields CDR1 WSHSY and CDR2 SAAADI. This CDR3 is CASSGYSNQPQHF. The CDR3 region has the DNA TGCGCCAGCAGTGGTTATAGCAATCAGCCCCAGCATTTT.

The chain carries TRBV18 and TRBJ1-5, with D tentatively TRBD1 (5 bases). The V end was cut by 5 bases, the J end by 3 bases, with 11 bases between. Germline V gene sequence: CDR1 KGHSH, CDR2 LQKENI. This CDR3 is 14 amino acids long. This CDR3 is CASSGGDFNQPQHF. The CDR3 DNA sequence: TGTGCCAGCTCAGGAGGGGACTTCAATCAGCCCCAGCATTTT.

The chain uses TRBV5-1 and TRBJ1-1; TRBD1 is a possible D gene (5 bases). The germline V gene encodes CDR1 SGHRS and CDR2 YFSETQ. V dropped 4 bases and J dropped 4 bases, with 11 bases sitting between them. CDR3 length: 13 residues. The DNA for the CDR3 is TGCGCCAGCAGCACCGGCAGGGTCACTGAAGCTTTCTTT. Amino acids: CASSTGRVTEAFF.

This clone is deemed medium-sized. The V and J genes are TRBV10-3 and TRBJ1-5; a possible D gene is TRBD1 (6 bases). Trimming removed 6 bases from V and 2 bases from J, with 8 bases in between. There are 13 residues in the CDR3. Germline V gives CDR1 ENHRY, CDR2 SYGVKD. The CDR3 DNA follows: TGTGCCATCAGCTACAGGGGCAATCAGCCCCAGCATTTT. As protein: CAISYRGNQPQHF.

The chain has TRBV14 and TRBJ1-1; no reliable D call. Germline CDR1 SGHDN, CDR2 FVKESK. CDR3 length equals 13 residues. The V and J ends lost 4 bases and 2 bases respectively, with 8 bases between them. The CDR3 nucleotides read TGTGCCAGCAGCCTGACCGCTAACACTGAAGCTTTCTTT. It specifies CASSLTANTEAFF. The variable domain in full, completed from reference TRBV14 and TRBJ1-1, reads EAGVTQFPSHSVIEKGQTVTLRCDPISGHDNLYWYRRVMGKEIKFLLHFVKESKQDESGMPNNRFLAERTGGTYSTLKVQPAELEDSGVYFCASSLTANTEAFFGQGTRLTVV.

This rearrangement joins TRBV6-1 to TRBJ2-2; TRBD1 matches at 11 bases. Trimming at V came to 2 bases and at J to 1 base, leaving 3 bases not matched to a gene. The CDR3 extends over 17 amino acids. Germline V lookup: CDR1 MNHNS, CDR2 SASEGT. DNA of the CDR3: TGTGCCAGCAGTGAATTGGACAGGGGGCAGAACACCGGGGAGCTGTTTTTT. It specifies CASSELDRGQNTGELFF.

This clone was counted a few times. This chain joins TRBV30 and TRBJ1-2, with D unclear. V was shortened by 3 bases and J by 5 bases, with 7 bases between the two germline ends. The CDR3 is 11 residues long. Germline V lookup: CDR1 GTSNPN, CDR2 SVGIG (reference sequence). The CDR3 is CAWSGVYGYTF. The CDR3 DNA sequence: TGTGCCTGGAGCGGGGTTTATGGCTACACCTTC.

Written as DNA, the CDR3 is TGCGCCAGCAGCCCGGACGGCAGACGGGGAGAAAAACTGTTTTTT. Its protein is CASSPDGRRGEKLFF. V usage is TRBV5-1 and J usage is TRBJ1-4; D uncertain. The V end lost 4 bases, the J end lost 8 bases, and 18 bases lay between the germline ends. The germline V gene has CDR1 SGHRS and CDR2 YFSETQ. This CDR3 comprises 15 residues. Full variable domain (rest looked up from reference TRBV5-1 and TRBJ1-4): KAGVTQTPRYLIKTRGQQVTLSCSPISGHRSVSWYQQTPGQGLQFLFEYFSETQRNKGNFPGRFSGRQFSNSRSEMNVSTLELGDSALYLCASSPDGRRGEKLFFGSGTQLSVL.

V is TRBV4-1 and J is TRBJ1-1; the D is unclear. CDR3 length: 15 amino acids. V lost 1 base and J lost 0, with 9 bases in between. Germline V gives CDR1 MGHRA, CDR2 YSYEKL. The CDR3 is CASSQVRDMNTEAFF. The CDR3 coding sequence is TGCGCCAGCAGCCAAGTTCGAGACATGAACACTGAAGCTTTCTTT.

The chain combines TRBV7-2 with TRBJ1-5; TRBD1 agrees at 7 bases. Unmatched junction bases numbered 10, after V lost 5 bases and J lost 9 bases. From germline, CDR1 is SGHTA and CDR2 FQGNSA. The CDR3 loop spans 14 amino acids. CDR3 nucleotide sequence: TGTGCCAGCAGCCCGGGGGACAGACTCAGGCCCCAGCATTTT. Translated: CASSPGDRLRPQHF. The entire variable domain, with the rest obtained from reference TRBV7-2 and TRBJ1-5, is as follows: GAGVSQSPSNKVTEKGKDVELRCDPISGHTALYWYRQSLGQGLEFLIYFQGNSAPDKSGLPSDRFSAERTGGSVSTLTIQRTQQEDSAVYLCASSPGDRLRPQHFGDGTRLSIL.

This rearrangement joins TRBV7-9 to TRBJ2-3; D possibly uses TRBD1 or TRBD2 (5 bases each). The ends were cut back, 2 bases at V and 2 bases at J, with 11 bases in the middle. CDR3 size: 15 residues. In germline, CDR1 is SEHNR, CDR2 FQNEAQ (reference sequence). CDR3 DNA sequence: TGTGCCAGCAGCTTAAGGGGAGCTATCACAGATACGCAGTATTTT. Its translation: CASSLRGAITDTQYF.

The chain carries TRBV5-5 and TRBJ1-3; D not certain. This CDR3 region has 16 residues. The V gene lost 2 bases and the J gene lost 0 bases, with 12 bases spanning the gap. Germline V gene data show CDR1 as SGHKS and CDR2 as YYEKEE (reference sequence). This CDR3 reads CASSLYLSSSGNTIYF. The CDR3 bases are TGTGCCAGCAGCTTATACTTATCAAGCTCTGGAAACACCATATATTTT. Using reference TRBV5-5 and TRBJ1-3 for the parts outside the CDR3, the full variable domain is DAGVTQSPTHLIKTRGQQVTLRCSPISGHKSVSWYQQVLGQGPQFIFQYYEKEERGRGNFPDRFSARQFPNYSSELNVNALLLGDSALYLCASSLYLSSSGNTIYFGEGSWLTVV.

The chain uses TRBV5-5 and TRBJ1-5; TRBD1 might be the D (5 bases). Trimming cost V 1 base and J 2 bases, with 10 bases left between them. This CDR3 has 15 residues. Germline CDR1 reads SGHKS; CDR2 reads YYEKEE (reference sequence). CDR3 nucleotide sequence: TGTGCCAGCAGCTTGAGAGAGGGGCGCAATCAGCCCCAGCATTTT. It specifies CASSLREGRNQPQHF.

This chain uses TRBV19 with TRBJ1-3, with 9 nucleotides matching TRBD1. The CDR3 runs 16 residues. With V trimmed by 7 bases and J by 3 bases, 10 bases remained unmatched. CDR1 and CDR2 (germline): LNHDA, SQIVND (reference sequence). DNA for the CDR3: TGTGCCAGTACTAAAGGGTTGACAGGGGGTGGAAACACCATATATTTT. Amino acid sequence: CASTKGLTGGGNTIYF.

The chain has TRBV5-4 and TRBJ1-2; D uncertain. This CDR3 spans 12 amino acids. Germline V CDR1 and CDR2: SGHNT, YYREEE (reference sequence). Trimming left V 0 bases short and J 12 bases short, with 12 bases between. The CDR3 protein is CASSLDRREHTF. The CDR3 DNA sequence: TGTGCCAGCAGCTTGGACAGAAGGGAACACACCTTC.

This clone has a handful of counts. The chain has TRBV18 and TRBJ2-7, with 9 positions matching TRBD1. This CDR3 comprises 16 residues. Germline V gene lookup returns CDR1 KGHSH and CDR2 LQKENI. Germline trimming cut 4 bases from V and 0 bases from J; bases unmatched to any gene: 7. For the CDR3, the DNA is TGTGCCAGCTCACGCGGGACAGGGTTCCGCTCCTACGAGCAGTACTTC. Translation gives CASSRGTGFRSYEQYF.

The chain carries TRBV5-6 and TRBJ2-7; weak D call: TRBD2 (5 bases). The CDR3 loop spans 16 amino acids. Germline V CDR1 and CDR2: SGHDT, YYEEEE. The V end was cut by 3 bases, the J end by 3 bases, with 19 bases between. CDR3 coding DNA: TGTGCCAGCAGCTCGGGTCCGAGGACCGGAGGCTACGAGCAGTACTTC. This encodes CASSSGPRTGGYEQYF.

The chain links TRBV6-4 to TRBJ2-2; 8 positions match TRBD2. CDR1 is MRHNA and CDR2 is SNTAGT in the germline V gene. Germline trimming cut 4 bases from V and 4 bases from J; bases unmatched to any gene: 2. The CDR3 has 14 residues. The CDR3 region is CASSAGGPTGELFF. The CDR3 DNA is TGTGCCAGCAGTGCGGGGGGGCCCACCGGGGAGCTGTTTTTT.

CDR3 nucleotides: TGCAGCGGGAGACTGGGACGGAACACTGAAGCTTTCTTT. It yields the protein CSGRLGRNTEAFF. V is TRBV29-1 and J is TRBJ1-1, with D maybe TRBD1 (5 bases). This CDR3 is built from 13 residues. Germline assignment: CDR1 SQVTM and CDR2 ANQGSEA. V gave up 7 bases and J gave up 1 base, with 13 bases separating them. The entire variable domain, with the rest obtained from reference TRBV29-1 and TRBJ1-1, is as follows: SAVISQKPSRDICQRGTSLTIQCQVDSQVTMMFWYRQQPGQSLTLIATANQGSEATYESGFVIDKFPISRPNLTFSTLTVSNMSPEDSSIYLCSGRLGRNTEAFFGQGTRLTVV.

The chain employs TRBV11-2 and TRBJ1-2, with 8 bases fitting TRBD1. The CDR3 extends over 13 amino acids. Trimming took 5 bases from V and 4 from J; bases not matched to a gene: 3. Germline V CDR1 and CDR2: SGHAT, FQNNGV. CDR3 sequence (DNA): TGTGCCAGCAGCCCAGGACAGGGCTATGGCTACACCTTC. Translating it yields CASSPGQGYGYTF.

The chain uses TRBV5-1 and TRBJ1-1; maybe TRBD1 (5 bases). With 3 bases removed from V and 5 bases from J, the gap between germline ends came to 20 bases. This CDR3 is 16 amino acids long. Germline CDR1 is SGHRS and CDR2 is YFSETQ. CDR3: CASSSEFGTSGTEAFF. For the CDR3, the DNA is TGCGCCAGCAGCTCGGAATTTGGGACCTCAGGAACTGAAGCTTTCTTT.

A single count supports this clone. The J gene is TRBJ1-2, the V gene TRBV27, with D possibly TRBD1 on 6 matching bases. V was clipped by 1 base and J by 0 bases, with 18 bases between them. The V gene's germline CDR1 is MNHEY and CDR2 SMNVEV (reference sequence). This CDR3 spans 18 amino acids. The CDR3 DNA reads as TGTGCCAGCAGTTTATTGTCCACTCCGGGACACCCTAACTATGGCTACACCTTC. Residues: CASSLLSTPGHPNYGYTF.

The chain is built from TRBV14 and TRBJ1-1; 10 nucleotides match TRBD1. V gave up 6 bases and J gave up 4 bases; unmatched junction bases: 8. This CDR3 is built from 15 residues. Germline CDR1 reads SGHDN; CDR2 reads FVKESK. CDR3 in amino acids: CASRRQGAPLTEAFF. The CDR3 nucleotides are TGTGCCAGCAGACGACAGGGGGCTCCCCTCACTGAAGCTTTCTTT.

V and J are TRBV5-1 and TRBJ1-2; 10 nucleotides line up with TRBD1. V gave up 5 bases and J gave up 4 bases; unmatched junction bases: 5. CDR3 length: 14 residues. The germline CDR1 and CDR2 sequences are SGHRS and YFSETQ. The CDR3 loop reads CASSNGQGGYGYTF. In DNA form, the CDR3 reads TGCGCCAGCAGTAACGGACAGGGGGGCTATGGCTACACCTTC.

Written as DNA, the CDR3 is TGTGCCAGCAGCTCACCAACAACGGTCTATGGCTACACCTTC. Translating gives CASSSPTTVYGYTF. This chain uses TRBV7-2 with TRBJ1-2; D not resolved. Germline V gene data show CDR1 as SGHTA and CDR2 as FQGNSA. With 4 bases removed from V and 4 bases from J, the gap between germline ends came to 13 bases. The CDR3 has 14 amino acids.

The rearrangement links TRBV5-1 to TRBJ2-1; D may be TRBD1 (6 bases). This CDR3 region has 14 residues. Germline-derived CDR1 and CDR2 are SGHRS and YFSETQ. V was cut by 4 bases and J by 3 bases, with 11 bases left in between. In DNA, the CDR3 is TGCGCCAGCAGCATCCGGGACAACTACAATGAGCAGTTCTTC. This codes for CASSIRDNYNEQFF.

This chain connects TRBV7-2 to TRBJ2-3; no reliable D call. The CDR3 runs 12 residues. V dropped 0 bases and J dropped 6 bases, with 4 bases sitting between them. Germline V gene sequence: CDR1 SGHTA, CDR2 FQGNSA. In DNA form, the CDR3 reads TGTGCCAGCAGCTTAGCGCCGGATACGCAGTATTTT. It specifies CASSLAPDTQYF.